These 9 T cell receptor beta chains were sequenced from one sample in a study of cytomegalovirus exposure and HLA in healthy donors (dated by TCRdb to about 2017). The library was generated by the immunoSEQ multiplex PCR assay. TCRdb mirrors the immuneACCESS table, restricted to in-frame sequences. Some clones are absent from its copies; in checked studies, under half trace to an unresolved V gene, and the reason for the others is unknown. The sample data list 43,000 or so clones, and roughly nine tenths of these were observed just once. The ten most abundant clones make up about 5% of the sample. The sequencing input was PBMCs. These receptors were obtained from a man between 18 and 29 years old in good health and CMV-seronegative.

The V call is TRBV27, the J call TRBJ1-1; 10 nucleotides match TRBD1. Losses at the gene ends were 0 bases for V and 5 bases for J; bases not matched to a gene: 3. CDR1 is MNHEY, CDR2 SMNVEV, per germline (reference sequence). The CDR3 sequence is 15 residues long. CDR3 sequence reads: CASSLSDRGRTEAFF. The CDR3 region has the DNA TGTGCCAGCAGTTTATCGGACAGGGGGAGGACTGAAGCTTTCTTT.

The genes are TRBV7-2 and TRBJ1-5; D uncertain. V lost 4 bases and J 0 bases, leaving 13 bases between the germline ends. CDR3 length: 16 amino acids. Germline V gene sequence: CDR1 SGHTA, CDR2 FQGNSA. The CDR3: CASSSDGGLSNQPQHF. CDR3 nucleotide sequence: TGTGCCAGCAGCTCTGACGGAGGACTTAGCAATCAGCCCCAGCATTTT.

Only one count was recorded for this clone. The chain recombines TRBV19 with TRBJ1-4, with D hard to call. The germline V gene encodes CDR1 LNHDA and CDR2 SQIVND (reference sequence). V was clipped by 4 bases and J by 2 bases, with 11 bases between them. This CDR3 is built from 15 residues. In DNA form, the CDR3 reads TGTGCCAGTAGTACCCCGGGGAGTACTAATGAAAAACTGTTTTTT. Its protein is CASSTPGSTNEKLFF.

The V gene is TRBV5-6, the J gene TRBJ1-2; D remains unclear. The V end lost 1 base, the J end lost 7 bases, and 11 bases lay between the germline ends. Germline V gene sequence: CDR1 SGHDT, CDR2 YYEEEE. The CDR3 contains 13 residues. The CDR3 loop is CASSLNSLSGYTF. The CDR3 coding sequence is TGTGCCAGCAGCTTGAACAGTCTGAGTGGCTACACCTTC.

The chain combines TRBV6-4 with TRBJ2-2; D is uncertain. Germline loops: CDR1 MRHNA, CDR2 SNTAGT. The V and J ends lost 2 bases and 4 bases respectively, with 5 bases between them. CDR3 length equals 13 residues. In DNA, the CDR3 is TGTGCCAGCAGTGACGGCTCCACCGGGGAGCTGTTTTTT. As protein: CASSDGSTGELFF.

The chain joins TRBV7-2 to TRBJ1-2, with 8 nucleotides matching TRBD1. Trimming cost V 2 bases and J 4 bases; bases outside gene matches: 6. The CDR3 totals 15 residues. CDR1 and CDR2 (germline): SGHTA, FQGNSA. The CDR3 DNA sequence: TGTGCCAGCAGCTTATGGGGGGACAGGTCCTATGGCTACACCTTC. Translating gives CASSLWGDRSYGYTF.

V and J are TRBV4-1 and TRBJ1-2; D uncertain. V lost 0 bases and J lost 4, with 9 bases in between. The CDR3 extends over 14 amino acids. CDR1 and CDR2 (germline): MGHRA, YSYEKL. CDR3 in amino acids: CASSQDIESYGYTF. Written as DNA, the CDR3 is TGCGCCAGCAGCCAAGATATAGAGAGCTATGGCTACACCTTC.

The V call is TRBV7-8, the J call TRBJ2-3; 10 nucleotides match TRBD2. CDR1 is SGHVS and CDR2 is FQNEAQ in the germline V gene. The CDR3 spans 16 residues. Germline trimming cut 6 bases from V and 1 base from J; bases unmatched to any gene: 7. CDR3 in amino acids: CASSPSGSQGTDTQYF. CDR3 nucleotide sequence: TGTGCCAGCAGTCCTAGCGGGAGCCAGGGCACAGATACGCAGTATTTT.

The CDR3 reads CASEAGTRSYNEQFF. CDR3 coding DNA: TGTGCCAGCGAAGCCGGGACTAGGTCCTACAATGAGCAGTTCTTC. The chain uses TRBV25-1 and TRBJ2-1; 8 positions agree with TRBD2. The CDR3 is 15 residues long. J gave up 1 base and V 8 bases, and 7 bases lay outside the gene matches. Germline CDR1 MGHDK, CDR2 SYGVNS.